This T cell receptor beta chain stems from a study of T cell repertoires in cytomegalovirus infection. In the study overall: Indications of both CMV infection and matching HLA type were provided by public TCR beta signatures.

This CDR3 has 17 residues. V shed 6 bases and J shed 4 bases, with 24 bases lying between them. TCRdb analysed the reads with MiXCR anew, one entry per CDR3 protein. The sample holds around 770,000 distinct CDR3 sequences; almost 30% are singletons and the top ten take around 13%. The sample holds a few counts of this clonotype. Its specificity is not known. This TCR derives from a human donor in good health (CMV status not recorded). Some clones in this sample may be carry-over from other donors' samples. The sample in question was cultured CD8+ T cells from PBMCs, obtained from culture after CMV antigen stimulation. The chain couples TRBV12-3 or TRBV12-4 to TRBJ1-2, with D possibly matching TRBD1 (6 bases). CDR3 loop: CASSRSYDRRQGYGYTF. CDR3 coding DNA: TGTGCCAGCAGCCGAAGCTATGACAGGCGACAAGGCTATGGCTACACCTTC.